Presented here are 27 T cell receptor beta chains from one specimen sequenced in a study of T cell responses to AZD1222 COVID-19 vaccine. Assay used: immunoSEQ multiplex PCR; TCRdb lists only in-frame clones, some missing. The table lists approximately 150,000 clones, around 90% of them singletons. The sequencing here drew on peripheral blood, taken on day 0 of AZD1222 vaccination. These receptor sequences come from an adult in good health.

J is TRBJ1-1 and V is TRBV29-1, with D tentatively TRBD1 (5 bases). The CDR3 is 11 residues long. Germline values: CDR1 SQVTM, CDR2 ANQGSEA. Trimming left V 5 bases short and J 6 bases short, with 10 bases between. The DNA for the CDR3 is TGCAGCGTTAACCGGGGCTCTGAAGCTTTCTTT. This sequence encodes CSVNRGSEAFF. Using reference TRBV29-1 and TRBJ1-1 for the parts outside the CDR3, the full variable domain is SAVISQKPSRDICQRGTSLTIQCQVDSQVTMMFWYRQQPGQSLTLIATANQGSEATYESGFVIDKFPISRPNLTFSTLTVSNMSPEDSSIYLCSVNRGSEAFFGQGTRLTVV.

The table lists this clone with a count of one. The V call is TRBV7-9, the J call TRBJ2-2; D unresolved. Germline CDR1 and CDR2: SEHNR and FQNEAQ (reference sequence). Trimming removed 4 bases at V and 4 bases at J, with 7 bases between. This CDR3 has 13 amino acids. CDR3 region: CASSSRGTGELFF. The CDR3 DNA sequence: TGTGCCAGCAGCTCCCGCGGCACCGGGGAGCTGTTTTTT.

V gene TRBV7-9 combines with J gene TRBJ1-6, with D possibly matching TRBD1 (5 bases). CDR1 and CDR2 from the germline V gene are SEHNR and FQNEAQ (reference sequence). V lost 11 bases, J lost 5 bases, and 16 bases lay in between. CDR3 length: 14 residues. CDR3 amino acids: CAGQGSGDNSPLHF. The CDR3 region has the DNA TGTGCCGGTCAGGGCTCAGGCGATAATTCACCCCTCCACTTT.

This chain links TRBV11-2 with TRBJ2-2, with 7 bases that match TRBD2. This CDR3 is 15 amino acids long. Trimming took 10 bases from V and 4 from J; bases not matched to a gene: 12. Germline V gene sequence: CDR1 SGHAT, CDR2 FQNNGV. As DNA, the CDR3 is TGTGCCACCTCTGCAACGGGGGGAAGCACCGGGGAGCTGTTTTTT. Translating gives CATSATGGSTGELFF. The full variable domain, rest sourced from reference TRBV11-2 and TRBJ2-2, is EAGVAQSPRYKIIEKRQSVAFWCNPISGHATLYWYQQILGQGPKLLIQFQNNGVVDDSQLPKDRFSAERLKGVDSTLKIQPAKLEDSAVYLCATSATGGSTGELFFGEGSRLTVL.

This clone occurred once. The chain recombines TRBV2 with TRBJ2-3, with D perhaps matching TRBD1 (5 bases). Per germline, CDR1 SNHLY and CDR2 FYNNEI. This CDR3 has 14 amino acids. The germline V and J ends were trimmed by 6 bases and 2 bases, with 12 bases remaining between them. The CDR3 DNA reads TGTGCCAGCAGGAGACAGTACTACACAGATACGCAGTATTTT. This sequence encodes CASRRQYYTDTQYF. The whole variable domain, filled in from reference TRBV2 and TRBJ2-3, reads EPEVTQTPSHQVTQMGQEVILRCVPISNHLYFYWYRQILGQKVEFLVSFYNNEISEKSEIFDDQFSVERPDGSNFTLKIRSTKLEDSAMYFCASRRQYYTDTQYFGPGTRLTVL.

V is TRBV6-6 and J is TRBJ2-2; D gene uncertain. CDR1 and CDR2 (germline): MNHNY, SVGAGI (reference sequence). V shed 0 bases and J shed 0 bases, with 8 bases lying between them. The CDR3 length is 16 residues. In DNA form, the CDR3 reads TGTGCCAGCAGTTACTCGGGCAGCCCGAACACCGGGGAGCTGTTTTTT. This translates into CASSYSGSPNTGELFF.

V gene TRBV27 combines with J gene TRBJ2-7; D is ambiguous. The CDR3 is 14 amino acids. Deletions cut 3 bases from V and 6 bases from J, with 15 bases between. In germline, CDR1 is MNHEY, CDR2 SMNVEV (reference sequence). In DNA form, the CDR3 reads TGTGCCAGCAGTTTCAAGAGTCCTCCCTCCGAGCAGTACTTC. Translating it yields CASSFKSPPSEQYF.

This clone came up a few times. The chain links TRBV12-3 or TRBV12-4 to TRBJ1-2; no reliable D call. V was clipped by 6 bases and J by 4 bases, with 12 bases between them. The CDR3 runs 13 residues. CDR3 bases: TGTGCCAGCAGCAACCCTTGGGCCTATGGCTACACCTTC. It yields the protein CASSNPWAYGYTF.

The gene calls are TRBV28 and TRBJ1-4; possible D gene TRBD1, 5 bases. In germline, CDR1 is MDHEN, CDR2 SYDVKM. Trimming cost V 4 bases and J 8 bases, with 14 bases left between them. This CDR3 spans 14 amino acids. The CDR3: CASSSWGQKEKLFF. CDR3 sequence (DNA): TGTGCCAGCAGTTCATGGGGCCAGAAAGAAAAACTGTTTTTT. The full variable domain, rest sourced from reference TRBV28 and TRBJ1-4, is DVKVTQSSRYLVKRTGEKVFLECVQDMDHENMFWYRQDPGLGLRLIYFSYDVKMKEKGDIPEGYSVSREKKERFSLILESASTNQTSMYLCASSSWGQKEKLFFGSGTQLSVL.

The chain employs TRBV12-3 or TRBV12-4 and TRBJ2-1; D gene unclear. The length of the CDR3 is 12 residues. Between the trimmed V and J ends, which lost 3 bases and 5 bases, there was a span of 5 bases. The CDR3 DNA follows: TGTGCCAGCAGTTTGGGCGACAATGAGCAGTTCTTC. It codes for CASSLGDNEQFF.

Only one count was recorded for this clone. The chain employs TRBV24-1 and TRBJ2-3; D gene ambiguous. The V gene lost 5 bases and the J gene lost 4 bases, with 9 bases spanning the gap. The CDR3 is made up of 13 amino acids. CDR1 and CDR2 (germline): KGHDR, SFDVKD. CDR3 amino acids: CATSVFISDTQYF. The CDR3 DNA follows: TGTGCCACCAGTGTCTTCATATCAGATACGCAGTATTTT.

The chain links TRBV29-1 to TRBJ1-2; D is unresolved. Between the trimmed V and J ends, which lost 7 bases and 1 base, there was a span of 22 bases. Germline assignment: CDR1 SQVTM and CDR2 ANQGSEA. CDR3 length: 16 amino acids. The CDR3 region is CSGLPLPDGRNYGYTF. DNA for the CDR3: TGCAGCGGCCTACCCCTACCGGACGGGCGTAACTATGGCTACACCTTC.

The chain combines TRBV5-1 with TRBJ2-1, with 8 bases fitting TRBD2. CDR1 is SGHRS, CDR2 YFSETQ, per germline. This CDR3 region has 14 residues. The V and J ends lost 7 bases and 0 bases, in that order; junction bases with no gene match: 3. CDR3 protein: CASHSGSSYNEQFF. Written as DNA, the CDR3 is TGCGCCAGCCACAGCGGGAGCTCCTACAATGAGCAGTTCTTC.

This chain connects TRBV2 to TRBJ2-1; D not certain. Germline V CDR1 and CDR2: SNHLY, FYNNEI. The CDR3 has 10 amino acids. V dropped 11 bases and J dropped 2 bases, with 4 bases sitting between them. CDR3 protein: CAGAYNEQFF. CDR3 coding DNA: TGTGCCGGCGCCTACAATGAGCAGTTCTTC.

The chain is built from TRBV28 and TRBJ2-3; TRBD2 matches 10 bases. J lost 3 bases, V lost 3 bases, and 6 bases had no gene match. This CDR3 comprises 16 residues. CDR1 MDHEN and CDR2 SYDVKM come from the germline V gene. The CDR3 coding sequence is TGTGCCAGCAGTTTGGGAGCGGGAGGGCCGACAGATACGCAGTATTTT. This sequence encodes CASSLGAGGPTDTQYF.

This clone occurred once. This chain uses TRBV4-3 with TRBJ2-3; D may be TRBD2 (5 bases). Germline V gene data show CDR1 as LGHNA and CDR2 as YSLEER. The CDR3 totals 16 residues. The V gene lost 4 bases and the J gene lost 6 bases, with 20 bases spanning the gap. The CDR3 nucleotides read TGCGCCAGCAGCCCGGACTGGCGGGCCCTACCGGATACGCAGTATTTT. This translates into CASSPDWRALPDTQYF.

This clone has just a few counts. This rearrangement joins TRBV6-5 to TRBJ1-5, with D perhaps TRBD1 (6 bases). The CDR3 spans 16 residues. V gave up 0 bases and J gave up 1 base, with 10 bases separating them. Germline V gene data show CDR1 as MNHEY and CDR2 as SVGAGI. CDR3 amino acids: CASSYSGQLSNQPQHF. DNA for the CDR3: TGTGCCAGCAGTTACTCTGGACAGTTAAGCAATCAGCCCCAGCATTTT.

This chain connects TRBV7-9 to TRBJ1-4, with D possibly being TRBD1 (5 bases). CDR3 length equals 13 residues. Trimming took 5 bases from V and 8 from J, leaving 12 bases between them. From germline, CDR1 is SEHNR and CDR2 FQNEAQ (reference sequence). CDR3 nucleotides: TGTGCCAGCAGCCAGGCGCGGGACGAAAAACTGTTTTTT. Translating gives CASSQARDEKLFF.

The chain has TRBV19 and TRBJ2-2; 7 bases line up with TRBD2. The V gene's germline CDR1 is LNHDA and CDR2 SQIVND (reference sequence). The CDR3 extends over 16 amino acids. Trimming removed 3 bases from V and 6 bases from J; junction bases left unmatched: 10. The CDR3 DNA sequence: TGTGCCAGTAGTATTAAGGCGGGAGCGGTTCCCGGGGAGCTGTTTTTT. It specifies CASSIKAGAVPGELFF.

V is TRBV11-3 and J is TRBJ1-1; no clear D gene. V lost 1 base, J lost 1 base, and 4 bases lay in between. CDR3 size: 13 residues. Germline CDR1 reads SGHNT; CDR2 reads YENEEA. CDR3 nucleotides: TGTGCCAGCAGCTTAGGAGCGAACACTGAAGCTTTCTTT. Translated, it gives CASSLGANTEAFF.

This clone came up once. This chain links TRBV6-5 with TRBJ1-1, with a weak D call TRBD1 (5 bases). The germline V and J ends were trimmed by 7 bases and 4 bases, with 13 bases remaining between them. Per the germline V gene, CDR1 is MNHEY and CDR2 is SVGAGI. The CDR3 sequence is 13 residues long. Here the CDR3 reads CASNPGRSTEAFF. CDR3 bases: TGTGCCAGCAACCCGGGGCGGAGCACTGAAGCTTTCTTT.

J is TRBJ2-5 and V is TRBV5-1; D call uncertain. Germline lookup yields CDR1 SGHRS and CDR2 YFSETQ. CDR3 length: 16 amino acids. Trimming cost V 0 bases and J 5 bases, with 17 bases left between them. DNA of the CDR3: TGCGCCAGCAGCTTGGGCGGCAGTCTAATTCGGGAGACCCAGTACTTC. It codes for CASSLGGSLIRETQYF.

The genes are TRBV7-8 and TRBJ1-6; no definite D call. Trimming took 1 base from V and 6 from J, leaving 13 bases between them. This CDR3 region has 16 residues. The germline CDR1 and CDR2 sequences are SGHVS and FQNEAQ. The CDR3 nucleotides read TGTGCCAGCAGCTTAGGCCAGCAAATTTTTAATTCACCCCTCCACTTT. It specifies CASSLGQQIFNSPLHF.

The chain employs TRBV4-1 and TRBJ2-5; the D gene could be TRBD1 or TRBD2 (6 bases each). V was clipped by 0 bases and J by 5 bases, with 13 bases between them. The length of the CDR3 is 15 residues. Germline V gene data show CDR1 as MGHRA and CDR2 as YSYEKL. CDR3 sequence (DNA): TGCGCCAGCAGCCAAGATCCGGGGGCCGGGGAGACCCAGTACTTC. Translated, it gives CASSQDPGAGETQYF.

This chain links TRBV28 with TRBJ1-1, with D unclear. Trimming stripped 5 bases from V and 1 base from J, with 14 bases between. This CDR3 spans 15 amino acids. CDR1 and CDR2 (germline): MDHEN, SYDVKM. CDR3 amino acids: CASSPPRAPNTEAFF. CDR3 DNA sequence: TGTGCCAGCAGTCCCCCCCGGGCCCCGAACACTGAAGCTTTCTTT.

J is TRBJ2-7 and V is TRBV7-7; 8 bases line up with TRBD1. Germline CDR1 SSHAT, CDR2 FNYEAQ (reference sequence). This CDR3 contains 14 residues. The V gene end was trimmed by 6 bases and the J gene end by 4 bases; junction bases not matched to a gene: 8. The CDR3 reads CASSRGQGGYEQYF. The CDR3 DNA is TGTGCCAGCAGTCGCGGACAGGGTGGGTACGAGCAGTACTTC. Full variable domain (outside the CDR3, taken from reference TRBV7-7 and TRBJ2-7): GAGVSQSPRYKVTKRGQDVTLRCDPISSHATLYWYQQALGQGPEFLTYFNYEAQPDKSGLPSDRFSAERPEGSISTLTIQRTEQRDSAMYRCASSRGQGGYEQYFGPGTRLTVT.

V is TRBV6-2 or TRBV6-3 and J is TRBJ2-3; no clear D gene. The CDR3 length is 12 residues. The germline CDR1 and CDR2 sequences are MNHEY and SVGEGT. V was trimmed by 5 bases and J by 1 base, leaving 4 bases between them. The CDR3 DNA reads as TGTGCCAGCAGTGGGGGCACAGATACGCAGTATTTT. This translates into CASSGGTDTQYF.